The rows below give T cell receptor beta chains drawn from one sample of a study of blood T cell repertoires in COVID-19. The repertoire was sequenced with immunoSEQ multiplex PCR; TCRdb's copy has only in-frame clones and lacks some. The table shows about 54,000 clones, with more than 75% occurring only once. The sequenced sample consisted of peripheral blood. The receptors here all came from a man between 35 and 55 years old with active COVID-19. The CDR3 runs from the conserved cysteine through the conserved F or W. The D gene is left open where the match is weak. Clone size, where shown, is once, few, many, or a class for clones that have expanded.

.	TRBV13	.	TRBJ2-3	TGTGCCAGCAGCTTTTGGGGCCCTGGCACAGATACGCAGTATTTT	CASSFWGPGTDTQYF
TRBD1	TRBV6-5	.	TRBJ2-7	TGTGCCAGCGACTACAGGGGAAGCGAGCAGTACTTC	CASDYRGSEQYF
.	TRBV5-1	.	TRBJ2-1	TGCGCCAGCAGTCTCGGCTCCTACAATGAGCAGTTCTTC	CASSLGSYNEQFF
.	TRBV20-1	.	TRBJ2-5	TGCAGTGCTAGTACAGGTTCCCTGGTCCAAGAGACCCAGTACTTC	CSASTGSLVQETQYF
.	TRBV18	.	TRBJ1-5	TGTGCCAGCTCACCAGGGGGCACGGGCAATCAGCCCCAGCATTTT	CASSPGGTGNQPQHF
TRBD1	TRBV6-6	.	TRBJ1-5	TGTGCCAGCAGTTATACCGGGACAGTCAATCAGCCCCAGCATTTT	CASSYTGTVNQPQHF
TRBD2	TRBV7-2	.	TRBJ2-7	TGTGCCAGCACCCCAGGACTAGGACTTACCTACGAGCAGTACTTC	CASTPGLGLTYEQYF
TRBD2	TRBV29-1	.	TRBJ2-1	TGCAGCGCTACTAGGACTAGCGGGCGCAATGAGCAGTTCTTC	CSATRTSGRNEQFF
TRBD1	TRBV5-1	.	TRBJ1-2	TGCGCCAGCAGCTTGGCCGAATCGGGACAGGGCTATGGCTACACCTTC	CASSLAESGQGYGYTF
.	TRBV6-6	.	TRBJ1-2	TGTGCCAGCAGTTATGAAGGGGCCTACTATGGCTACACCTTC	CASSYEGAYYGYTF
.	TRBV6-5	.	TRBJ2-1	TGTGCCAGCAGTTCCAACTCCTACAATGAGCAGTTCTTC	CASSSNSYNEQFF
TRBD1	TRBV2	.	TRBJ1-4	TGTGCCAGCAGTCTAGAGGGGGCCGATGAAAAACTGTTTTTT	CASSLEGADEKLFF
.	TRBV28	.	TRBJ1-1	TGTGCCAGCAGTACGGGGGGTACTGAAGCTTTCTTT	CASSTGGTEAFF
TRBD1	TRBV10-3	.	TRBJ1-4	TGTGCCATCAGTGGGACAGGGTCAACTAATGAAAAACTGTTTTTT	CAISGTGSTNEKLFF
.	TRBV29-1	.	TRBJ2-7	TGCAGCGTTGAAAGTCAGGGTGGGGAGCAGTACTTC	CSVESQGGEQYF
.	TRBV11-2	.	TRBJ2-3	TGTGCCAGCAGCTTCCAAGAGGAGCCAGATACGCAGTATTTT	CASSFQEEPDTQYF
.	TRBV9	.	TRBJ1-6	TGTGCCAGCAGCGCCAGTCCGAATTCACCCCTCCACTTT	CASSASPNSPLHF
TRBD1	TRBV18	.	TRBJ2-5	TGTGCCAGCTCACTGACAGGGAAAGAGACCCAGTACTTC	CASSLTGKETQYF
.	TRBV3-1/TRBV3-2	.	TRBJ2-1	TGTGCCAGCAGCCAAGTAATCGGGTCTAGCTCCTACAATGAGCAGTTCTTC	CASSQVIGSSSYNEQFF
TRBD1	TRBV5-1	.	TRBJ2-7	TGCGCCAGCAGCTCCAGACAGGGGAGCTCCTACGAGCAGTACTTC	CASSSRQGSSYEQYF
.	TRBV4-1	.	TRBJ1-5	TGCGCCAGCAGCCAAGAAGACAGAGTAAATCAGCCCCAGCATTTT	CASSQEDRVNQPQHF
TRBD1	TRBV9	.	TRBJ1-1	TGTGCCAGCAGCGTCACAGGGGGGGCTGAAGCTTTCTTT	CASSVTGGAEAFF
TRBD1	TRBV11-2	.	TRBJ2-7	TGTGCCAGCAGGGCAATTCCCCGGCGGGGACAGGGATCCTACGAGCAGTACTTC	CASRAIPRRGQGSYEQYF
TRBD1	TRBV7-3	.	TRBJ2-4	TGTGCCAGCAGCCTGACAGGGGTTGGGGCCAAAAACATTCAGTACTTC	CASSLTGVGAKNIQYF
.	TRBV2	medium-sized	TRBJ1-1	TGTGCCTCGAGGGTGTCGGGCACTGAAGCTTTCTTT	CASRVSGTEAFF
TRBD1	TRBV10-3	once	TRBJ1-2	TGTGCCATCAGTGCGGTCGGGACAGGGGACTATGGCTACACCTTC	CAISAVGTGDYGYTF
.	TRBV14	.	TRBJ1-6	TGTGCCAGCAGCCAAGATAGCGCCAGCCTGGGTTCACCCCTCCACTTT	CASSQDSASLGSPLHF
.	TRBV7-9	.	TRBJ2-1	TGTGCCATGAGAGACAGCTCCTACAATGAGCAGTTCTTC	CAMRDSSYNEQFF
.	TRBV12-3/TRBV12-4	few	TRBJ2-3	TGTGCCGTTTCAGGGGAGTGGGGAGATACGCAGTATTTT	CAVSGEWGDTQYF
TRBD2	TRBV7-8	.	TRBJ2-7	TGTGCCAGCAGCTTCCGGGACTACTCCTACGAGCAGTACTTC	CASSFRDYSYEQYF
.	TRBV20-1	.	TRBJ2-1	TGCAGTGCTAGTTACGGGTATGGACTTAACAATGAGCAGTTCTTC	CSASYGYGLNNEQFF
.	TRBV27	.	TRBJ2-7	TGTGCCAGCAAGAAGACAGGCTCCTACGAGCAGTACTTC	CASKKTGSYEQYF
TRBD2	TRBV20-1	.	TRBJ2-1	TGCAGTGCTAGTCGTCCGGGAGGGCCGGTTTCCGGCAATGAGCAGTTCTTC	CSASRPGGPVSGNEQFF
TRBD2	TRBV7-9	.	TRBJ2-1	TGTGCCAGCAGCTTAGGTAGCGGGAGCGAGAAGAATGAGCAGTTCTTC	CASSLGSGSEKNEQFF
.	TRBV3-1/TRBV3-2	once	TRBJ2-5	TGTGCCAGCAGCCGCTACGGGACTCTCCAAGAGACCCAGTACTTC	CASSRYGTLQETQYF
TRBD2	TRBV7-6	once	TRBJ2-6	TGTGCCAGCAGCCCCCGGGTCGGACTAGCGGGGCTATCTGGGGCCAACGTCCTGACTTTC	CASSPRVGLAGLSGANVLTF
TRBD1	TRBV30	.	TRBJ1-2	TGTGCCTGGAGCTACCGGGACAGGGCCTTCTATGGCTACACCTTC	CAWSYRDRAFYGYTF
TRBD2	TRBV11-2	.	TRBJ2-5	TGTGCCAGCAGCGCGGGGACTAGCGGGAGTGTTCTCGAGACCCAGTACTTC	CASSAGTSGSVLETQYF
TRBD1	TRBV28	.	TRBJ2-7	TGTGCCACAATCCGGACAGGGATCTCCTACGAGCAGTACTTC	CATIRTGISYEQYF
.	TRBV19	.	TRBJ2-1	TGTGCCAGTAGTACACCCGGGAGCTCCTACAATGAGCAGTTCTTC	CASSTPGSSYNEQFF
TRBD2	TRBV2	.	TRBJ2-3	TGTGCCAGCCGAACCGGGACTAGCGCAGCAGATACGCAGTATTTT	CASRTGTSAADTQYF
.	TRBV2	.	TRBJ1-4	TGTGCCAGCAGTGATCCTGCGAGAGGTGAAAAACTGTTTTTT	CASSDPARGEKLFF
.	TRBV7-9	.	TRBJ2-1	TGTGCCAGCAGCTTAGAAGGGGCAGGATACAATGAGCAGTTCTTC	CASSLEGAGYNEQFF
TRBD1	TRBV19	.	TRBJ2-2	TGTGCCAGTAGGGGGACAGGGATCGCCGGGGAGCTGTTTTTT	CASRGTGIAGELFF
TRBD1	TRBV29-1	few	TRBJ1-6	TGCAGCGTCCGGGACAGTAGTAATAATTCACCCCTCCACTTT	CSVRDSSNNSPLHF
TRBD1	TRBV18	.	TRBJ1-1	TGTGCCAGCTCACCGCGGACAGGTCGCACGAACACTGAAGCTTTCTTT	CASSPRTGRTNTEAFF
.	TRBV5-1	once	TRBJ2-5	TGCGCCAGCAGCTTGGTGCGGGAGACCCAGTACTTC	CASSLVRETQYF
.	TRBV19	.	TRBJ1-5	TGTGCCAGTAAACAGACCGATAAGGGCAATCAGCCCCAGCATTTT	CASKQTDKGNQPQHF
TRBD2	TRBV24-1	.	TRBJ2-3	TGTGCTAGCGGGAGTTCTACAGATACGCAGTATTTT	CASGSSTDTQYF
TRBD2	TRBV11-2	.	TRBJ2-5	TGTGCCAGCAGCTTAGATAGCGGGGGAGAGACCCAGTACTTC	CASSLDSGGETQYF
.	TRBV21-1	.	TRBJ2-7	TGTGCCAGCAGCCCGCGGAAGGACAGGGGGCCCTACGAGCAGTACTTC	CASSPRKDRGPYEQYF
.	TRBV5-4	.	TRBJ1-2	TGTGCCAGCAGCCCTAAGCCAGGTGGCTATGGCTACACCTTC	CASSPKPGGYGYTF
.	TRBV27	.	TRBJ1-2	TGTGCCAGCAGTTATAAGCCCGGGGAGGTCTATGGCTACACCTTC	CASSYKPGEVYGYTF
.	TRBV28	.	TRBJ2-3	TGTGCCAGCAGTCCCCTACGAGATACGCAGTATTTT	CASSPLRDTQYF
TRBD2	TRBV29-1	.	TRBJ2-7	TGCAGCCCTGCTCCGGGACTAGCGGGAGGCGCAACCTACGAGCAGTACTTC	CSPAPGLAGGATYEQYF
.	TRBV29-1	.	TRBJ2-1	TGCAGCGTTGCGACAGCCCCCAATGAGCAGTTCTTC	CSVATAPNEQFF
TRBD1	TRBV27	medium-sized	TRBJ1-3	TGTGCCAGAGGGGGCCCGGCTGAGTATTCTGGAAACACCATATATTTT	CARGGPAEYSGNTIYF
TRBD2	TRBV19	.	TRBJ2-2	TGTGCCAGTACCCCGGGGGGAGCGGTTGGCGGGGAGCTGTTTTTT	CASTPGGAVGGELFF